This T cell receptor beta chain originates from a study of blood T cell repertoires in COVID-19. Study-wide context: Specimens from acute and convalescent COVID-19 originated in the United States, Italy and Spain. From T cells, B-cell-depleted T cells, or PBMCs came the material, which was cDNA or gDNA.

Methods used by the authors: Amplification with reference gene primers provided the estimates of nucleated cell counts. Profiling relied on immunoSEQ multiplex PCR, and the TCRdb table lists in-frame clones only, not all of them. The V and J calls and clone size come from that table; D and trimming were worked out from the DNA. The repertoire consists of about 50,000 clones, with 85% to 90% occurring once and the leading ten covering almost 6.5%. CDR1 DFQATT and CDR2 SNEGSKA come from the germline V gene (reference sequence). With 3 bases removed from V and 6 bases from J, the gap between germline ends came to 15 bases. The CDR3 length is 15 residues.

The sequencing sample was made of peripheral blood. This chain uses TRBV20-1 with TRBJ1-6; weak D call: TRBD1 (6 bases). The receptor's source is a man in his 60s with acute or convalescent COVID-19. The CDR3 sequence is CSASTRGRGNSPLHF. For the CDR3, the DNA is TGCAGTGCTAGTACGCGGGGGCGAGGTAATTCACCCCTCCACTTT.